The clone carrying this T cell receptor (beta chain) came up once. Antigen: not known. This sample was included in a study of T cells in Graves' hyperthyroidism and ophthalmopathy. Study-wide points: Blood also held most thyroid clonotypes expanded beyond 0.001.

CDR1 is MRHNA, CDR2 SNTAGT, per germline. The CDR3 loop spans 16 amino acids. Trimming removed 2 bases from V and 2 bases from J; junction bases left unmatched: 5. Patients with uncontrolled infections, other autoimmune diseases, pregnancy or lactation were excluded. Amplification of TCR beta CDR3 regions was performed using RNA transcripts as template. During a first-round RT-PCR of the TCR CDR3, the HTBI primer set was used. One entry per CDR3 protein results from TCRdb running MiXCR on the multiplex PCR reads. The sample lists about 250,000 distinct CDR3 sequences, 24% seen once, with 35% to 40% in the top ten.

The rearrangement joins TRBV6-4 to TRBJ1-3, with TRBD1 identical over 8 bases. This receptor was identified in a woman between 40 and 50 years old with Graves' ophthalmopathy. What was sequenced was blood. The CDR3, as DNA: TGTGCCAGCAGTGACCGACAGGGGATCCCTGGAAACACCATATATTTT. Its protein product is CASSDRQGIPGNTIYF.